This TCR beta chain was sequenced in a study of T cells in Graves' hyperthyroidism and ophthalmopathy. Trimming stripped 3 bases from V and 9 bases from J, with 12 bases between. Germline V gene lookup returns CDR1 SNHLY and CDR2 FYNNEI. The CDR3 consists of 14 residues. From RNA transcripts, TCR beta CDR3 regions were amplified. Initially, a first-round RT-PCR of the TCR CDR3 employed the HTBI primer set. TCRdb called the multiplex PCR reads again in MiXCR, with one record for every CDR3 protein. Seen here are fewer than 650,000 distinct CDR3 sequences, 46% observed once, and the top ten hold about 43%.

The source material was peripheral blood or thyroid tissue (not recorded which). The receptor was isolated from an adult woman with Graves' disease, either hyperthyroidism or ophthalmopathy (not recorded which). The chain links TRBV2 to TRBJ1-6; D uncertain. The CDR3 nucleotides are TGTGCCAGCAGTGAGCCCCGCGTCCGTTCACCCCTCCACTTT. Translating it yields CASSEPRVRSPLHF.